This is a list of T cell receptor beta chains from one sample in a study of shared clonotypes between healthy human individuals. Repertoires were generated with immunoSEQ multiplex PCR, while TCRdb's copy carries only in-frame clones and drops some. The sample has roughly 1.4 million clones, approximately 98.5% seen once. The material sequenced was naive CD4+ T cells sorted from blood. Receptors were obtained from a man aged 25 to 45 in good health. The CDR3 runs from the conserved cysteine through the conserved F or W. A D gene is named only where the DNA matches it firmly. Size is stated for part of the rows, as once, few or many counts, or as a class when the clone is expanded.

>12|TRBV7-9|-|TRBJ2-1|-
CASSARGGRQFF
TGTGCCAGCAGCGCACGGGGTGGGCGCCAGTTCTTC
>11|TRBV5-5|-|TRBJ1-1|once
CASSLPGKSFF
TGTGCCAGCAGCTTGCCAGGGAAATCTTTCTTT
>14|TRBV25-1|-|TRBJ2-7|once
CASSEQLPLYEQYF
TGTGCCAGCAGTGAACAGTTGCCTCTCTACGAGCAGTACTTC
>17|TRBV5-1|-|TRBJ2-2|-
CASSLGYGQTNTGELFF
TGCGCCAGCAGCTTAGGTTACGGTCAGACGAACACCGGGGAGCTGTTTTTT
>16|TRBV28|-|TRBJ2-1|-
CASSSYRAGAYNEQFF
TGTGCCAGCAGTTCGTACAGGGCTGGCGCCTACAATGAGCAGTTCTTC
>13|TRBV5-1|-|TRBJ2-7|-
CASSLRQSYEQYF
TGCGCCAGCAGCCTAAGACAATCCTACGAGCAGTACTTC
>15|TRBV5-1|-|TRBJ2-1|-
CASSRTDSNYNEQFF
TGCGCCAGCAGCCGTACGGACAGTAATTACAATGAGCAGTTCTTC
>17|TRBV18|TRBD1|TRBJ2-1|once
CASSGRTGGSAGVKQFF
TGTGCCAGCTCAGGACGCACAGGGGGCTCTGCGGGAGTCAAGCAGTTCTTC
>14|TRBV30|TRBD2|TRBJ2-7|-
CAWSDTSGVGEQYF
TGTGCCTGGAGTGACACTAGCGGGGTGGGGGAGCAGTACTTC
>16|TRBV18|-|TRBJ2-1|-
CASSPLGPNSYNEQFF
TGTGCCAGCTCACCATTAGGACCGAACTCCTACAATGAGCAGTTCTTC
>15|TRBV6-5|-|TRBJ1-1|once
CASSYEFGMNTEAFF
TGTGCCAGCAGTTATGAGTTCGGGATGAACACTGAAGCTTTCTTT
>15|TRBV7-6|TRBD2|TRBJ2-1|-
CASSLPGLANLEQFF
TGTGCCAGCAGCTTACCCGGACTAGCGAACCTCGAGCAGTTCTTC
>13|TRBV7-2|-|TRBJ2-1|once
CASSPRSYNEQFF
TGTGCCAGCAGCCCACGGAGCTACAATGAGCAGTTCTTC
>18|TRBV5-1|TRBD1|TRBJ2-3|-
CASSFGLRPGQGADTQYF
TGCGCCAGCAGCTTTGGGTTGAGACCGGGACAGGGGGCAGATACGCAGTATTTT
>13|TRBV15|-|TRBJ2-1|-
CATSIGGEHEQFF
TGTGCCACCAGCATAGGAGGGGAGCATGAGCAGTTCTTC
>14|TRBV9|TRBD1|TRBJ2-7|-
CASSTRDRVSEQYF
TGTGCCAGCAGCACCCGGGACAGGGTAAGCGAGCAGTACTTC
>14|TRBV5-1|TRBD2|TRBJ2-7|-
CASSLRGGQGEQYF
TGCGCCAGCAGCTTGCGGGGAGGGCAAGGGGAGCAGTACTTC
>13|TRBV18|-|TRBJ2-1|-
CASSLQGLTEQFF
TGTGCCAGCTCACTCCAGGGTTTGACTGAGCAGTTCTTC
>13|TRBV15|-|TRBJ1-5|-
CATSRDINQPQHF
TGTGCCACCAGTAGAGACATCAATCAGCCCCAGCATTTT
>15|TRBV18|-|TRBJ2-5|-
CASSPPRDRQETQYF
TGTGCCAGCTCACCCCCCCGGGACCGACAAGAGACCCAGTACTTC
>18|TRBV9|-|TRBJ2-3|-
CASSPGTGSWTSTDTQYF
TGTGCCAGCAGCCCGGGCACGGGTAGCTGGACTAGCACAGATACGCAGTATTTT
>14|TRBV10-3|TRBD2|TRBJ2-5|-
CAVRTSGPQETQYF
TGTGCCGTAAGGACTAGCGGGCCCCAAGAGACCCAGTACTTC
>13|TRBV5-1|-|TRBJ2-2|once
CASSLQGTGELFF
TGCGCCAGCAGCTTACAGGGCACCGGGGAGCTGTTTTTT
>11|TRBV20-1|-|TRBJ2-3|once
CSPGTQDTQYF
TGCAGTCCCGGGACGCAAGATACGCAGTATTTT
>14|TRBV7-6|-|TRBJ1-3|-
CASSPGTDGNTIYF
TGTGCCAGCAGCCCAGGGACCGATGGAAACACCATATATTTT
>13|TRBV5-4|-|TRBJ2-7|-
CASSFGGSYEQYF
TGTGCCAGCAGCTTCGGCGGATCCTACGAGCAGTACTTC
>15|TRBV5-4|TRBD2|TRBJ2-1|-
CASSFSSGRGNEQFF
TGTGCCAGCAGCTTTTCTAGCGGGAGAGGTAATGAGCAGTTCTTC
>14|TRBV5-1|-|TRBJ2-5|once
CASSLEGPGETQYF
TGCGCCAGCAGCTTGGAGGGACCTGGGGAGACCCAGTACTTC